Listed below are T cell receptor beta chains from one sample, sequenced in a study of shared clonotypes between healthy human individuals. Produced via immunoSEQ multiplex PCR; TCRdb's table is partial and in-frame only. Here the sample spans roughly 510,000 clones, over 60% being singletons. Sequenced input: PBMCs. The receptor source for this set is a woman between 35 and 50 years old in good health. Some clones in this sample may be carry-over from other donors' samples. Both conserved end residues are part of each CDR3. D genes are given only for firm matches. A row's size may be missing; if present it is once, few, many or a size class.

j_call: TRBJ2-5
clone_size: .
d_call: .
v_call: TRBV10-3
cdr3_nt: TGTGCCACCAGGCGGGGATGGGGACTCTCCCAAGAGACCCAGTACTTC
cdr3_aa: CATRRGWGLSQETQYF

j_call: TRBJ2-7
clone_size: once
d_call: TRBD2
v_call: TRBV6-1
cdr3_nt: TGTGCCAGCAGTGAACCTAGCGGGAGTTCCTACGAGCAGTACTTC
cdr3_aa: CASSEPSGSSYEQYF

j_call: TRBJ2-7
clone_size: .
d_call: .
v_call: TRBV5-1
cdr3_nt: TGCGCCAGCAGTGACAAATCAGGATACGAGCAGTACTTC
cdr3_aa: CASSDKSGYEQYF

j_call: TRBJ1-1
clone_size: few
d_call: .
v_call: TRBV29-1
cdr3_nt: TGCAGCGCCAAGGCGGGGCTATTGGTGGAAGCTTTCTTT
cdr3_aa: CSAKAGLLVEAFF

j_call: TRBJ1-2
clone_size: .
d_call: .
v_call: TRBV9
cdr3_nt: TGTGCCAGCAGCGTAGATCAGGGAACGGAGGTGCATGGCTACACCTTC
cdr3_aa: CASSVDQGTEVHGYTF

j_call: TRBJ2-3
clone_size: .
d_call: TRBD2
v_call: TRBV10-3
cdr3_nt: TGTGCCATCAGTGAGCCACGGACTAGCGGGCGCACAGATACGCAGTATTTT
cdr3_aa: CAISEPRTSGRTDTQYF

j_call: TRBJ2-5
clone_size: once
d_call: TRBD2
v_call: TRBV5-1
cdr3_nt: TGCGCCAGCAGCTTAGGGCTAGCGGAACAAGAGACCCAGTACTTC
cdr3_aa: CASSLGLAEQETQYF

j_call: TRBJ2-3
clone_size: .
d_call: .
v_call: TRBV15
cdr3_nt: TGTGCCACCAGCAACGGACCCCCCGAGCTGGGGGATACGCAGTATTTT
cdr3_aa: CATSNGPPELGDTQYF

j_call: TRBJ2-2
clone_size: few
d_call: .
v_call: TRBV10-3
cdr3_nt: TGTGCCATCAGGAAGTTTGCCGGGGAGCTGTTTTTT
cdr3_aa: CAIRKFAGELFF

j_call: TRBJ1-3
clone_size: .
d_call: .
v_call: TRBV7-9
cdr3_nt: TGTGCCAGCAGCTTATCCGGGGGCTGGATCTTCTCTGGAAACACCATATATTTT
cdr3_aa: CASSLSGGWIFSGNTIYF

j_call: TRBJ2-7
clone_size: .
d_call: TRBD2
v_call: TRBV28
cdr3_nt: TGTGCCAGCAGTTCCCCCGGCGGGGGGGGTTTTGCGGGGCAGTACTTC
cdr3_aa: CASSSPGGGGFAGQYF

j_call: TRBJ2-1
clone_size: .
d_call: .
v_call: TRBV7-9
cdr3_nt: TGTGCCAGCAGCTTAGTAGACAATGAGCAGTTCTTC
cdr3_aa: CASSLVDNEQFF

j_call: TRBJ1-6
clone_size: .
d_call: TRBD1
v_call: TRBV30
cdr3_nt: TGTGCCTGGACGACAGGGATTAATTCACCCCTCCACTTT
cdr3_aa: CAWTTGINSPLHF

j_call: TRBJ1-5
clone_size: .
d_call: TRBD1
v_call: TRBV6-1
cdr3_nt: TGTGCCAGCAGTGAAGACTGGGGGACAGGGAATCAGCCCCAGCATTTT
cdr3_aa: CASSEDWGTGNQPQHF

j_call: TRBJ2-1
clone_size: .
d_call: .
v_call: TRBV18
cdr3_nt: TGTGCCAGCTCACCTGCTGAGAGAGAGCAGTTCTTC
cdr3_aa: CASSPAEREQFF

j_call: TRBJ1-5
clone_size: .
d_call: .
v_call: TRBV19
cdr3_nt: TGTGCCAGTAGTGAGCGCAATCAGCCCCAGCATTTT
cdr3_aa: CASSERNQPQHF

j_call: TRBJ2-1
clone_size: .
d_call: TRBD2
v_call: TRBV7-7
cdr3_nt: TGTGCTAGCAGCTTAGTGGGACTAGCGGATGAGCAGTTCTTC
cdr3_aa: CASSLVGLADEQFF

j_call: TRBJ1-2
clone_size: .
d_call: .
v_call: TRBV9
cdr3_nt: TGTGCCAGCAGCGTACTCCCCGCAGTCGGAGTAGGCTACACCTTC
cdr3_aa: CASSVLPAVGVGYTF

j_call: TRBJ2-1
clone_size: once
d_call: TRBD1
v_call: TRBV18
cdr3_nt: TGTGCCAGCTCACCCCAACAGGGGGACGGCTACAATGAGCAGTTCTTC
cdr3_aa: CASSPQQGDGYNEQFF

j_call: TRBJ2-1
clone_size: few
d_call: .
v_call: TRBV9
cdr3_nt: TGTGCCAGCAGCCCCCAGGGGACTCCCAATGAGCAGTTCTTC
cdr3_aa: CASSPQGTPNEQFF

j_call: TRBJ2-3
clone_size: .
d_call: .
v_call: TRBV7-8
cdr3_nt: TGTGCCAGCCTGGTACATAGCACAGATACGCAGTATTTT
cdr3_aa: CASLVHSTDTQYF

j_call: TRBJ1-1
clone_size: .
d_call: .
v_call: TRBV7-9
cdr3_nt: TGTGCCAGCAGCCCCCCAGTGGGGTTTGGCACTGAAGCTTTCTTT
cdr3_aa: CASSPPVGFGTEAFF

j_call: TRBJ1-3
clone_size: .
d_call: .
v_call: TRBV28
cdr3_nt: TGTGCCAGCAGTTTAGGGCAGGGGCACACCATATATTTT
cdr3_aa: CASSLGQGHTIYF

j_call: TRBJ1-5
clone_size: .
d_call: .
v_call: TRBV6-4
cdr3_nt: TGTGCCAGCCCAGGGGCAGAAATCAATCAGCCCCAGCATTTT
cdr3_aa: CASPGAEINQPQHF

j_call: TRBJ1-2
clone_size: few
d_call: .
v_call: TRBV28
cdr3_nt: TGTGCCAGCAGCCATGGAGGGGCCGATCCAAATAACTATGGCTACACCTTC
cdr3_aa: CASSHGGADPNNYGYTF

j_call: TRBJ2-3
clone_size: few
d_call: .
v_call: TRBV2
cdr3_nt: TGTGCCAGCCTCCGGGACTTCACAGATACGCAGTATTTT
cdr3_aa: CASLRDFTDTQYF

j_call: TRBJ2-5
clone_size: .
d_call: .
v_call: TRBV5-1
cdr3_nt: TGCGCCAGCAGCAGATTGGGCGAGACCCAGTACTTC
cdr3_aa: CASSRLGETQYF

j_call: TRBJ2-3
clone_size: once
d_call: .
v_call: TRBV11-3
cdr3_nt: TGTGCCAGCAGCCCTGGGGCTCTCCGCACAGATACGCAGTATTTT
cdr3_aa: CASSPGALRTDTQYF

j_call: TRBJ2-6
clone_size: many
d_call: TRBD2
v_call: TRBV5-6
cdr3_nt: TGTGCCAGCAGCTTTAGCGGGAGCGCTGGGGCCAACGTCCTGACTTTC
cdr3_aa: CASSFSGSAGANVLTF

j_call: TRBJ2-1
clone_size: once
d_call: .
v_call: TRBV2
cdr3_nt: TGTGCCGGGGACTGGGACTCCTACAATGAGCAGTTCTTC
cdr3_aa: CAGDWDSYNEQFF

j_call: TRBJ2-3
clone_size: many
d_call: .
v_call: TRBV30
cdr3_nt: TGTGCCTGGAGTACGGCCACAGATACGCAGTATTTT
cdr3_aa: CAWSTATDTQYF

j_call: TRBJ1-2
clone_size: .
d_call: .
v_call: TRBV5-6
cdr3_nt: TGTGCCAGCAGCTTGGTTGGCAGTTCTATCTATGGCTACACCTTC
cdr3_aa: CASSLVGSSIYGYTF

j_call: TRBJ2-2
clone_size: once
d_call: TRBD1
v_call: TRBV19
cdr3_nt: TGTGCCAGTAGTGTGGCAGGGGGCGGGATCGGGGAGCTGTTTTTT
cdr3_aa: CASSVAGGGIGELFF

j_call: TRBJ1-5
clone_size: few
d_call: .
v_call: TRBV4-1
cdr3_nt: TGCGCCAGCAGCCAAGAACCCGCCCTTCCCCAGCATTTT
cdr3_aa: CASSQEPALPQHF

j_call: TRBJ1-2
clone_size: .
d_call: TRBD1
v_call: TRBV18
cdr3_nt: TGTGCCAGCTCACCTCAGGGGGAGGCTATATCTGGCTACACCTTC
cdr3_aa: CASSPQGEAISGYTF

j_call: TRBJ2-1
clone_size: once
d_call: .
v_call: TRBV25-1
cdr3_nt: TGTGCCAGCAGTCCCCATATCGGGATGAACAATGAGCAGTTCTTC
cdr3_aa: CASSPHIGMNNEQFF

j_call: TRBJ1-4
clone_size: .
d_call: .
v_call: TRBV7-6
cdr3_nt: TGTGCCAGCAGCCCGGCTGGGGGCCGGCCGAATGAAAAACTGTTTTTT
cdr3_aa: CASSPAGGRPNEKLFF

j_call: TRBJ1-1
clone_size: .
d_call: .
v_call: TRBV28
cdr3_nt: TGTGCCAGCAGTTTTGAGACGTTCACTGAAGCTTTCTTT
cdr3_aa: CASSFETFTEAFF

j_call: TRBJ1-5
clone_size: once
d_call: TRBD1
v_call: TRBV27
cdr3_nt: TGTGCCAGCAGTTTATCGACAGGGTTGAGCAATCAGCCCCAGCATTTT
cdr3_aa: CASSLSTGLSNQPQHF

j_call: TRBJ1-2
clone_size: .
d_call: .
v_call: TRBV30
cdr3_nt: TGTGCCTGGAGTCAGGCCGGGCTTGGCTACACCTTC
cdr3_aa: CAWSQAGLGYTF

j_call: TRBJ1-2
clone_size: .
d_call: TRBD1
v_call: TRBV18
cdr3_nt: TGTGCCAGCTCACCAGGACAGGTGTATGGCTACACCTTC
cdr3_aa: CASSPGQVYGYTF

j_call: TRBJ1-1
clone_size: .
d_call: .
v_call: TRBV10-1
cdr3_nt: TGCGCCAGCAGTAGGACCCTGAACACTGAAGCTTTCTTT
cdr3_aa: CASSRTLNTEAFF

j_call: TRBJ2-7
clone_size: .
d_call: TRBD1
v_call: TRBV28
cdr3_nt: TGTGCCAGTCAAAGACAGGGCCTGGAGCAGTACTTC
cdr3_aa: CASQRQGLEQYF

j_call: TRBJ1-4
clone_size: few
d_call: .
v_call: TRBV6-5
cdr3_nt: TGTGCCAGCAGTTCCTACGGGGGAAAACTGTTTTTT
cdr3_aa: CASSSYGGKLFF

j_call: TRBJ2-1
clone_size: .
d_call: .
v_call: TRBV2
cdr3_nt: TGTGCCAGCAATCCGTCTAGCAGGCAGCAGTTCTTC
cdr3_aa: CASNPSSRQQFF

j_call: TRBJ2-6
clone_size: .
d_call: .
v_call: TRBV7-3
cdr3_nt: TGTGCCAGCAGTCTCTACAAGGCCGGGGCCAACGTCCTGACTTTC
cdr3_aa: CASSLYKAGANVLTF

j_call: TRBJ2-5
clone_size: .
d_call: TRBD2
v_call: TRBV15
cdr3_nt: TGTGCCACCAGCAGGATAGCGGGAGGGTCCCGGACCCAGTACTTC
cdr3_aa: CATSRIAGGSRTQYF